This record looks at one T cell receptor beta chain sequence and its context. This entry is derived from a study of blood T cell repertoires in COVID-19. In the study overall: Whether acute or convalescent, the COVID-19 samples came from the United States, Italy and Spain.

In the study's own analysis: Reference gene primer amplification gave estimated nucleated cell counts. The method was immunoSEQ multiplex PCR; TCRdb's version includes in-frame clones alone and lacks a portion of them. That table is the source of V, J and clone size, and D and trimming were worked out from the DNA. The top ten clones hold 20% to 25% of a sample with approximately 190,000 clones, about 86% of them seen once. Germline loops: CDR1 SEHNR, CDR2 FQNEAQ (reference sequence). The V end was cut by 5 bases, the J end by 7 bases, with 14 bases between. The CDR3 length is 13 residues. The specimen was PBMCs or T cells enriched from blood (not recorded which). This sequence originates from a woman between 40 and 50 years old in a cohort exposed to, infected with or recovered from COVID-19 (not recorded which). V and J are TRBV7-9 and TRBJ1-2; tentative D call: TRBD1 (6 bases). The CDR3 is CASSGGRGTGYTF. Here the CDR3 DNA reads TGTGCCAGCAGCGGGGGTAGGGGGACTGGCTACACCTTC.